Described below is a single T cell receptor beta chain sequence and its context. This sample was included in a study of OX40 agonist ivuxolimab in advanced cancers. Only in-frame clones appear in the TCRdb table, and some are missing; sequencing was by immunoSEQ multiplex PCR. Of roughly 70,000 clones in the sample, about nine tenths are singletons; the top ten hold roughly 8.2%. The germline CDR1 and CDR2 sequences are SGHVS and FQNEAQ. V was cut by 2 bases and J by 1 base, with 11 bases left in between. The CDR3 is 15 amino acids. This chain joins TRBV7-8 and TRBJ2-5; a weak D match, TRBD1 (6 bases). This receptor was identified in an adult with an advanced solid tumor such as melanoma, head and neck, liver or kidney cancer. This material consisted of CD4+ or CD8+ T cells sorted from blood, taken in a trial of the OX40 agonist ivuxolimab. The CDR3 DNA sequence: TGTGCCAGCAGCTTACAGGGGCGGGTCCAAGAGACCCAGTACTTC. It specifies CASSLQGRVQETQYF.